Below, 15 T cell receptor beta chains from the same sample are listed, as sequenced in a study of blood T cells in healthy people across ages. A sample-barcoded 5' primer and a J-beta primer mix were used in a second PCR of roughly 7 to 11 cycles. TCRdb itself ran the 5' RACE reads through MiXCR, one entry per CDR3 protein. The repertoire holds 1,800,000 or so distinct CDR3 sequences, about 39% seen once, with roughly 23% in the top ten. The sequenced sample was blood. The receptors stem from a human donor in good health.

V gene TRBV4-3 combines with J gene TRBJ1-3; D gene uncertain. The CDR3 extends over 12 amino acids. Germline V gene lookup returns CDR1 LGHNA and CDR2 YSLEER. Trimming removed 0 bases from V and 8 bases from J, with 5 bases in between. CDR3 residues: CASSQDRDTIYF. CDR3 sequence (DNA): TGCGCCAGCAGCCAAGATCGGGACACCATATATTTT.

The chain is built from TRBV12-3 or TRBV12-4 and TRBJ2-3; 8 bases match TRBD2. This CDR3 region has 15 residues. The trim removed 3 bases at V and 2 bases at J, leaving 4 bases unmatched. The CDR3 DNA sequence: TGTGCCAGCAGTTTTATAGCGGGGAACACAGATACGCAGTATTTT. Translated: CASSFIAGNTDTQYF.

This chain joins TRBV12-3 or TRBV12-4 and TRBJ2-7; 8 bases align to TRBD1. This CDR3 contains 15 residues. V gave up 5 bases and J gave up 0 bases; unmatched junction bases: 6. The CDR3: CASSLTGGYSYEQYF. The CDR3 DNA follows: TGTGCCAGCAGTCTAACAGGGGGTTACTCCTACGAGCAGTACTTC.

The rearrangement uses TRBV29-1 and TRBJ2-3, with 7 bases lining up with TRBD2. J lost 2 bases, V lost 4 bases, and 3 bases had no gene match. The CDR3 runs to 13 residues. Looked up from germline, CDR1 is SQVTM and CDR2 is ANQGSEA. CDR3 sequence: CSVGLALTDTQYF. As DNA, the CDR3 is TGCAGCGTTGGACTAGCTCTCACAGATACGCAGTATTTT.

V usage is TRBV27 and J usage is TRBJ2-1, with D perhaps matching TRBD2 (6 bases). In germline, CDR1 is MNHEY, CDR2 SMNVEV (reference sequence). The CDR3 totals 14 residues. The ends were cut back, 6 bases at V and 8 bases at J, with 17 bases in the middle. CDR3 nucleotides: TGTGCCAGCAGCCACCTAGGCTCGGGGGATGAGCAGTTCTTC. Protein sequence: CASSHLGSGDEQFF.

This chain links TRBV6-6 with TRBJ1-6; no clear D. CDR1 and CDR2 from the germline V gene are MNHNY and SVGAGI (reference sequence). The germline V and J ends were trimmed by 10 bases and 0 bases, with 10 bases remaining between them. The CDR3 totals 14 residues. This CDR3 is CAIAGSSYNSPLHF. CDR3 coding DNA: TGTGCCATTGCCGGGAGCTCCTATAATTCACCCCTCCACTTT.

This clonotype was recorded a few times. Written as DNA, the CDR3 is TGTGCCAGCGACAGGGACAACCCCACCGGGGAGCTGTTTTTT. It codes for CASDRDNPTGELFF. V usage is TRBV6-5 and J usage is TRBJ2-2; 7 nucleotides align to TRBD1. The CDR3 spans 14 residues. V was clipped by 8 bases and J by 4 bases; unmatched bases: 7. Germline V CDR1 and CDR2: MNHEY, SVGAGI.

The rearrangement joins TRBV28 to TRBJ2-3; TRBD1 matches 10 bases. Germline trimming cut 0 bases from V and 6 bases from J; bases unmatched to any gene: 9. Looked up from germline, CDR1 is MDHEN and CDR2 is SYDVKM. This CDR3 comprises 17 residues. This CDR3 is CASSLWSGQGRVDTQYF. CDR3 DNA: TGTGCCAGCAGTTTATGGTCGGGACAGGGGAGAGTGGATACGCAGTATTTT.

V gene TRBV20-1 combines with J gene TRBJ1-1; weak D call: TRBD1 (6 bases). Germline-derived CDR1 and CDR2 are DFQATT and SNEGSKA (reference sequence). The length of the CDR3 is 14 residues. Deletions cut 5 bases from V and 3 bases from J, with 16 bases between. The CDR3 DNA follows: TGCAGTGCTCCCTCTACAGGGATGGACACTGAAGCTTTCTTT. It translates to CSAPSTGMDTEAFF.

CDR3 sequence: CASSYLGEPQHF. CDR3 in DNA: TGTGCCAGCAGTTACCTGGGGGAGCCCCAGCATTTT. The V gene is TRBV12-3 or TRBV12-4, the J gene TRBJ1-5; possibly TRBD1 for D (5 bases). CDR3 length: 12 amino acids. V was cut by 4 bases and J by 8 bases, with 9 bases left in between.

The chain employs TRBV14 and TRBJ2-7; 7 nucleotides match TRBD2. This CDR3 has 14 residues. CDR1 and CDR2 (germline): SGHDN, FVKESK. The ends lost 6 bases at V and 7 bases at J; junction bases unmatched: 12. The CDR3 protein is CASRVGGGPPEQYF. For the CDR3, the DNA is TGTGCCAGCAGAGTGGGGGGGGGTCCCCCGGAGCAGTACTTC.

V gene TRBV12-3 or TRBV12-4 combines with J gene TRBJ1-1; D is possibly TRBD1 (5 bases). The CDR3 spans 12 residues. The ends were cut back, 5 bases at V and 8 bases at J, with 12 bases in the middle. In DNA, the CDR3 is TGTGCCAGCAGTCCCCGTAGGGGCGAAGCTTTCTTT. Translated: CASSPRRGEAFF.

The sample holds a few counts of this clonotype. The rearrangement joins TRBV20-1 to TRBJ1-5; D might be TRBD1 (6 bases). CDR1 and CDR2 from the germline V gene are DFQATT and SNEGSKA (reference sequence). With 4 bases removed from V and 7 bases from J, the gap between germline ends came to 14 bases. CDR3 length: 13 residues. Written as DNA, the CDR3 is TGCAGTGCTATTACAGGGAGGGGGCAGCCCCAGCATTTT. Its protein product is CSAITGRGQPQHF.

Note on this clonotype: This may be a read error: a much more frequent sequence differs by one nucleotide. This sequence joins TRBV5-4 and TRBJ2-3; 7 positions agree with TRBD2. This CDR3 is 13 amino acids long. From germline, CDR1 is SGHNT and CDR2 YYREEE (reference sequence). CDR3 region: CAISSSGTDAQYF. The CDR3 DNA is TGTGCCATCTCCTCTAGCGGCACAGATGCGCAGTATTTT.

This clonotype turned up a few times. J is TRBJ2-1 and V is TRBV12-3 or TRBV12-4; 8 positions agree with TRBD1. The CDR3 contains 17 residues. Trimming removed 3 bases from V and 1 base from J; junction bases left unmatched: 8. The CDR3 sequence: CASSFGWRQGSYNEQFF. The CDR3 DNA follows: TGTGCCAGCAGTTTTGGCTGGAGACAGGGGTCCTACAATGAGCAGTTCTTC.